The sequence of this T cell receptor (beta chain) was determined in a study of CD8+ T cells in alopecia areata. Sequencing templates came from extracted RNA that was reverse transcribed into cDNA. Libraries were prepared by immunoSEQ multiplex PCR; TCRdb keeps only in-frame clonotypes and omits some of them. The sample lists approximately 140,000 clones, roughly 50% occurring once. This clone showed up just a few times. The CDR3 totals 11 residues. Germline CDR1 and CDR2: SEHNR and FQNEAQ (reference sequence). Source material: CD4+ T cells sorted from blood. This rearrangement joins TRBV7-9 to TRBJ2-3; D ambiguous. The sequence came from a human donor with alopecia areata. The CDR3 spells CAGKVTDTQYF. Written as DNA, the CDR3 is TGTGCGGGAAAGGTCACAGATACGCAGTATTTT.